The rows below give T cell receptor beta chains drawn from one sample of a study of Graves' ophthalmopathy and Graves' hyperthyroidism. In TCRdb, the multiplex PCR reads were re-called with MiXCR into one record per CDR3 protein. The data show 680,000 or so distinct CDR3 sequences, with about 20% seen just once and approximately 7% held by the top ten. Sequenced sample: peripheral blood. These receptors came from a woman between 18 and 29 years old with stable Graves' hyperthyroidism. Some clones in this sample may be carry-over from other donors' samples. CDR3s include the opening cysteine and the closing phenylalanine or tryptophan. D genes are given only for firm matches. Size is stated for part of the rows, as once, few or many counts, or as a class when the clone is expanded.

TGCGCCAGCAGCCAGTTTTTTGGTCGGGTAAGCTCCTACGAGCAGTACTTC	CASSQFFGRVSSYEQYF	NA	TRBJ2-7	TRBV4-1	many
TGTGCCAGCAGCTTAGCGGTAGCGGGGGCCGGATTAGGGACCCAGTACTTC	CASSLAVAGAGLGTQYF	TRBD2	TRBJ2-5	TRBV7-7	NA
TGTGCCAGCAGCCAAAGAATAGCGGGGGGACAAGAGACCCAGTACTTC	CASSQRIAGGQETQYF	TRBD2	TRBJ2-5	TRBV3-1	few
TGTGCCAGCTCACCAATTTCCCGGGACAGACGAAATTCACCCCTCCACTTT	CASSPISRDRRNSPLHF	TRBD1	TRBJ1-6	TRBV18	NA
TGCAGTGTAGGCGCCAGGGGGGACGGGGAGCTGTTTTTT	CSVGARGDGELFF	NA	TRBJ2-2	TRBV20-1	many
TGCAGCGTTGACAATTTAAACACCGGGGAGCTGTTTTTT	CSVDNLNTGELFF	NA	TRBJ2-2	TRBV29-1	NA
TGTGCCACCGCGGACAGGGAGAATTCACCCCTCCACTTT	CATADRENSPLHF	TRBD1	TRBJ1-6	TRBV19	NA
TGTGCCAGCAGTTACAACCCCGGGGGATGGGATCAAGAGACCCAGTACTTC	CASSYNPGGWDQETQYF	NA	TRBJ2-5	TRBV6-2/TRBV6-3	many
TGTGCCAGCAGTGATGGGATAGCAGCTACCCTTAGCAATCAGCCCCAGCATTTT	CASSDGIAATLSNQPQHF	NA	TRBJ1-5	TRBV6-1	NA
TGTGCCCCTCGCGGGAGTGATGGCAATCAGCCCCAGCATTTT	CAPRGSDGNQPQHF	NA	TRBJ1-5	TRBV6-1	many
TGTGCCAGCAGTCCTCGGGGGGCGGGCTACGAGCAGTACTTC	CASSPRGAGYEQYF	NA	TRBJ2-7	TRBV12-3/TRBV12-4	NA
TGCGCCAGCAGCTTGGCCATGGCAGGTGATCACTATGGCTACACCTTC	CASSLAMAGDHYGYTF	NA	TRBJ1-2	TRBV5-1	few
TGTGCCAGCAGTCAGACAGGGTCGGGCACTGAAGCTTTCTTT	CASSQTGSGTEAFF	TRBD1	TRBJ1-1	TRBV12-3/TRBV12-4	many
TGTGCCAGCAGCTGGACAGGGACGAGCTCCTATAATTCACCCCTCCACTTT	CASSWTGTSSYNSPLHF	TRBD1	TRBJ1-6	TRBV12-3/TRBV12-4	many
TGTGCCAGCAGTTGGGGGACAGGGCTCAATCAGCCCCAGCATTTT	CASSWGTGLNQPQHF	TRBD1	TRBJ1-5	TRBV12-3/TRBV12-4	NA
TGTGCCAGCAGTTACTGGGGGGACAGGGCGGAAGATACGCAGTATTTT	CASSYWGDRAEDTQYF	TRBD1	TRBJ2-3	TRBV6-5	many
TGTGCCAGCAGCTTAGCGAGCCAGGCCGCCCAAAATTCACCCCTCCACTTT	CASSLASQAAQNSPLHF	NA	TRBJ1-6	TRBV7-9	few
TGTGCCACCAGCAGGGAGCCACCGGGACAGCACTATACCTACTCTGGAAACACCATATATTTT	CATSREPPGQHYTYSGNTIYF	TRBD1	TRBJ1-3	TRBV15	NA
TGCGCCAGCAGCTCGCAGGGGGCGAACACTGAAGCTTTCTTT	CASSSQGANTEAFF	TRBD1	TRBJ1-1	TRBV5-1	many
TGTGCCAGCAGTACTCATTACAGGGGAGGCTACACCTTC	CASSTHYRGGYTF	TRBD1	TRBJ1-2	TRBV12-3/TRBV12-4	NA
TGTGCCAGCCAGGTTAGCGGGAGAGCCGGGGAGCTGTTTTTT	CASQVSGRAGELFF	TRBD2	TRBJ2-2	TRBV6-5	NA
TGTGCCAGCAGCGTCGACTTTAACACCGGGGAGCTGTTTTTT	CASSVDFNTGELFF	NA	TRBJ2-2	TRBV12-3/TRBV12-4	few
TGTGCCAGCAGCGCGAGGGACGGCCGGGAGCCCCAGTACTTC	CASSARDGREPQYF	NA	TRBJ2-5	TRBV9	NA
TGTGCCAGCAGTTTGGGGGGCGGGAAGCCCCAGCATTTT	CASSLGGGKPQHF	NA	TRBJ1-5	TRBV28	few
TGTGCCAGTAGTATCGACAGGGGCACCCTCGGGCAGTACTTC	CASSIDRGTLGQYF	TRBD1	TRBJ2-7	TRBV19	many
TGTGCCAGCAGTTCCCCCACCGAGCGGTATGGCTACACCTTC	CASSSPTERYGYTF	NA	TRBJ1-2	TRBV28	NA
TGTGCCAGCAGCTCATCTAGGTTTGAAGCTTTCTTT	CASSSSRFEAFF	NA	TRBJ1-1	TRBV5-6	few
TGTGCCACCAGCGGCTTCAGGGGAGGGACCGAGAAGAGGGACTATGGCTACACCTTC	CATSGFRGGTEKRDYGYTF	NA	TRBJ1-2	TRBV15	NA
TGCAGTGCTAGAGCCGGGGAATTGGAGTTTTCACCCCTCCACTTT	CSARAGELEFSPLHF	NA	TRBJ1-6	TRBV20-1	many
TGTGCCTGGAACCAGTATAATTCACCCCTCCACTTT	CAWNQYNSPLHF	NA	TRBJ1-6	TRBV30	many
TGTGCCAGCTCACCACCCGGGGGGGTCCGGAATCAGCCCCAGCATTTT	CASSPPGGVRNQPQHF	NA	TRBJ1-5	TRBV18	few
TGCAGCGGGTTACTAACCGGGACACTAAACACCGGGGAGCTGTTTTTT	CSGLLTGTLNTGELFF	NA	TRBJ2-2	TRBV29-1	many
TGCAGCGTTGAATGGACACTAGGTCGTTTTAATCAGCCCCAGCATTTT	CSVEWTLGRFNQPQHF	NA	TRBJ1-5	TRBV29-1	many
TGTGCCACCAGTGACGTGACAGCAAACTATGGCTACACCTTC	CATSDVTANYGYTF	NA	TRBJ1-2	TRBV24-1	NA
TGTGCCATCAGGCTCCCGGGACGATCCTACGAGCAGTACTTC	CAIRLPGRSYEQYF	NA	TRBJ2-7	TRBV10-3	NA
TGTGCCAGTAGTCCGTCCTTATGGCAGATGTGGGACATTCAGTACTTC	CASSPSLWQMWDIQYF	NA	TRBJ2-4	TRBV19	many
TGTGCCAGCAGCTTAGTCACGTCAGGGGATAATTCACCCCTCCACTTT	CASSLVTSGDNSPLHF	NA	TRBJ1-6	TRBV13	few
TGCGCCAGCAGCCAAGATCCTAGTGTAGAGACCCAGTACTTC	CASSQDPSVETQYF	NA	TRBJ2-5	TRBV4-1	NA
TGTGCCAGCAGTGGACAGTACTATGGCTACACCTTC	CASSGQYYGYTF	NA	TRBJ1-2	TRBV25-1	many
TGCGCCAGCAGCCAAGAACGCGGGGCTAGCGGATTATCCTACGAGCAGTACTTC	CASSQERGASGLSYEQYF	TRBD2	TRBJ2-7	TRBV4-1	many
TGTGCCAGCAGTGCAGAGCTTTACAATCAGCCCCAGCATTTT	CASSAELYNQPQHF	NA	TRBJ1-5	TRBV6-1	NA
TGTGCCAGCAGTTACGGGACAGAAGTTATGAACACTGAAGCTTTCTTT	CASSYGTEVMNTEAFF	TRBD1	TRBJ1-1	TRBV6-2/TRBV6-3	many
TGTGCCAGTAGTAAAAACACCGGGGAGCTGTTTTTT	CASSKNTGELFF	NA	TRBJ2-2	TRBV19	many
TGTGCCAGCAGCCGGGGGACTGTTATAGACGAGCAGTACTTC	CASSRGTVIDEQYF	NA	TRBJ2-7	TRBV3-1	few
TGTGCCAGCAGGGGCGCTGGCTATGGCTACACCTTC	CASRGAGYGYTF	NA	TRBJ1-2	TRBV28	NA